This T cell receptor (beta chain) was observed in a study of cytomegalovirus exposure and HLA in healthy donors. Germline V lookup: CDR1 MNHNS, CDR2 SASEGT. After removal of 0 bases from V and 7 bases from J, the junction contained 14 bases not matched to a gene. The CDR3 consists of 18 residues. The protocol was immunoSEQ multiplex PCR, while the TCRdb copy is restricted to in-frame clones and leaves out a portion. Among about 160,000 clones listed, over 85% were seen once. V and J are TRBV6-1 and TRBJ2-2; 7 bases line up with TRBD2. The sequence derives from a man aged 18 to 30 in good health and CMV-seropositive. Material for sequencing was PBMCs. The CDR3 DNA reads TGTGCCAGCAGTGAAGCGTTGGTGGGAGGGGCCCTCAGCGGGGAGCTGTTTTTT. Protein sequence: CASSEALVGGALSGELFF.